The entry below describes one TCR beta chain. As yet, its antigen is unknown. The data stem from a study of shared clonotypes between healthy human individuals. Overall study context: The cohort had a couple of women and three men, ages 18 to 49.

The CDR3 has 13 amino acids. Germline CDR1 is MNHNS and CDR2 is SASEGT. Trimming removed 6 bases at V and 7 bases at J, with 13 bases between. Study outcomes and limitations: What rarefaction showed was incomplete sorted-subset sequencing despite large depth.

Genomic DNA (from each subset) was split evenly across several immunoSEQ plates. Using roughly 200 ng DNA, some 30,000 T cell genomes, the sorted-subset replicate PCRs were run. The assay was immunoSEQ multiplex PCR, and TCRdb's table has in-frame clones only and misses some. The table shows about 1 million clones, with about 84% occurring only once. The receptor was derived from a man younger than 35 in good health. Some clones in this sample may be carry-over from other donors' samples. The sequenced sample was memory CD4+ T cells from PBMCs. The subset is: CD45RA-negative fraction. This chain joins TRBV6-1 and TRBJ1-5; no definite D call. The chain's CDR3 is CASRTHSGQPQHF. As DNA, the CDR3 is TGTGCCAGCAGAACGCATAGTGGCCAGCCCCAGCATTTT.